Below are 23 T cell receptor beta chains sequenced from a single sample in a study of Graves' ophthalmopathy and Graves' hyperthyroidism. From RNA, the CDR3 regions of TCR beta chains were amplified and sequenced. HTBI primers served in a first-round RT-PCR, which a second-round multiplex PCR followed. From the multiplex PCR reads, TCRdb called clonotypes with MiXCR, one entry per CDR3 protein. Of about 740,000 distinct CDR3 sequences in the sample, roughly 40% were seen once. Sequenced sample: peripheral blood. All receptors derive from an adult man with Graves' ophthalmopathy.

This clonotype was detected ten times or more. The V and J genes are TRBV7-8 and TRBJ2-7, with D maybe TRBD1 (6 bases). V dropped 3 bases and J dropped 5 bases, with 8 bases sitting between them. Germline assignment: CDR1 SGHVS and CDR2 FQNEAQ. The CDR3 covers 12 residues. CDR3 sequence reads: CASSFNRDEQYF. The CDR3 DNA sequence: TGTGCCAGCAGCTTCAACAGGGACGAGCAGTACTTC.

The chain joins TRBV11-1 to TRBJ1-1; 7 positions match TRBD1. The CDR3 covers 14 residues. Germline CDR1 SGHAT, CDR2 FQDESV (reference sequence). J lost 6 bases, V lost 8 bases, and 12 bases had no gene match. This CDR3 is CASRQGRQGPEAFF. CDR3 DNA: TGTGCCAGCCGCCAAGGCCGACAGGGCCCTGAAGCTTTCTTT.

V usage is TRBV7-9 and J usage is TRBJ1-4; D remains unclear. V was shortened by 1 base and J by 2 bases, with 8 bases between the two germline ends. Germline V gene data show CDR1 as SEHNR and CDR2 as FQNEAQ (reference sequence). CDR3 length equals 15 residues. In DNA, the CDR3 is TGTGCCAGCAGCTTAGATTCCGGGACTAATGAAAAACTGTTTTTT. Its translation: CASSLDSGTNEKLFF.

This clonotype was detected only a few times. V is TRBV7-9 and J is TRBJ2-7, with D possibly being TRBD1 or TRBD2 (5 bases each). Trimming left V 8 bases short and J 3 bases short, with 26 bases between. The germline V gene has CDR1 SEHNR and CDR2 FQNEAQ (reference sequence). This CDR3 is 17 amino acids long. CDR3 sequence: CASVGGGRGRGDYEQYF. In DNA form, the CDR3 reads TGTGCCAGCGTCGGTGGTGGTCGGGGAAGGGGAGACTACGAGCAGTACTTC. Full variable domain (remainder filled in from reference TRBV7-9 and TRBJ2-7): DTGVSQNPRHKITKRGQNVTFRCDPISEHNRLYWYRQTLGQGPEFLTYFQNEAQLEKSRLLSDRFSAERPKGSFSTLEIQRTEQGDSAMYLCASVGGGRGRGDYEQYFGPGTRLTVT.

The V and J genes are TRBV27 and TRBJ1-6, with unresolved D. Per germline, CDR1 MNHEY and CDR2 SMNVEV (reference sequence). V was cut by 6 bases and J by 10 bases, with 16 bases left in between. The CDR3 has 14 residues. The DNA of the CDR3 is TGTGCCAGCAGCTCAACCGCGGGGTCCTCACCCCTCCACTTT. This gives the protein CASSSTAGSSPLHF.

There are many counts of this clonotype. This chain uses TRBV6-5 with TRBJ1-2; D not resolved. Germline CDR1 is MNHEY and CDR2 is SVGAGI. Between the trimmed V and J ends, which lost 7 bases and 0 bases, there was a span of 9 bases. CDR3 size: 13 residues. The CDR3 coding sequence is TGTGCCAGCACGACGTTACCTAACTATGGCTACACCTTC. As protein: CASTTLPNYGYTF.

CDR3 loop: CSSPQGVNTEAFF. The CDR3 DNA sequence: TGCAGCAGTCCCCAGGGGGTGAACACTGAAGCTTTCTTT. The J gene is TRBJ1-1, the V gene TRBV29-1; 7 bases line up with TRBD1. V shed 8 bases, J shed 0 bases, and the junction held 6 bases outside the gene matches. In germline, CDR1 is SQVTM, CDR2 ANQGSEA. CDR3 length: 13 residues.

The J gene is TRBJ1-2, the V gene TRBV2, with unresolved D. In germline, CDR1 is SNHLY, CDR2 FYNNEI. CDR3 length: 14 residues. Trimming shortened V by 5 bases and J by 3 bases, and 13 bases separated the two germline ends. Here the CDR3 DNA reads TGTGCCAGCAGTTTAAATCCGGATCACTATGGCTACACCTTC. Encoded protein: CASSLNPDHYGYTF.

This clonotype was seen a few times. The chain joins TRBV7-3 to TRBJ2-7; D ambiguous. CDR3 length: 15 amino acids. The germline V and J ends were trimmed by 9 bases and 1 base, with 19 bases remaining between them. Per germline, CDR1 SGHTA and CDR2 FQGTGA. This CDR3 is CASSNGRLGSYEQYF. CDR3 in DNA: TGTGCCAGTAGTAATGGCCGCCTGGGGTCCTACGAGCAGTACTTC.

Note on this clonotype: One end of the junction fails to match germline, which may point to a read error. DNA for the CDR3: TGTGCCAGCGGCACCAGGGACTCCTTCTCCTACGAGCAGTACTTT. Translation: CASGTRDSFSYEQYF. The chain joins TRBV12-3 or TRBV12-4 to TRBJ2-7, with D maybe TRBD2 (6 bases). The CDR3 has 15 residues.

This clonotype was seen at least ten times. The chain carries TRBV25-1 and TRBJ1-2; the D gene is possibly TRBD1 (6 bases). V dropped 5 bases and J dropped 8 bases, with 12 bases sitting between them. Per the germline V gene, CDR1 is MGHDK and CDR2 is SYGVNS. CDR3 length: 12 residues. The chain's CDR3 is CASSSRGGGYTF. The DNA of the CDR3 is TGTGCCAGCAGTAGCAGGGGAGGAGGCTACACCTTC.

On this clonotype: The germline gene is not matched at one end of the junction; a read error may be the cause. The chain has TRBV10-2 and TRBJ2-7; TRBD1 matches 9 bases. Germline lookup yields CDR1 WSHSY and CDR2 SAAADI. The CDR3 has 13 residues. The DNA for the CDR3 is TGCGCCAGCAGACTTCGGGGACAGGGACTTGTAGACTTC. This encodes CASRLRGQGLVDF.

The chain carries TRBV20-1 and TRBJ2-7, with a tentative D call TRBD1 (6 bases). The CDR3 covers 13 residues. Looked up from germline, CDR1 is DFQATT and CDR2 is SNEGSKA (reference sequence). V lost 2 bases, J lost 3 bases, and 11 bases lay in between. In DNA form, the CDR3 reads TGCAGTGCTAGAAATCAGGGGAACTACGAGCAGTACTTC. Translated, it gives CSARNQGNYEQYF.

The V call is TRBV5-1, the J call TRBJ2-7; 8 bases agree with TRBD2. Germline lookup yields CDR1 SGHRS and CDR2 YFSETQ. The CDR3 is 13 residues long. The trim removed 4 bases at V and 4 bases at J, leaving 4 bases unmatched. CDR3 coding DNA: TGCGCCAGCAGCCCGGGACTAGAGTACGAGCAGTACTTC. It is translated as CASSPGLEYEQYF.

This clonotype was found a few times. The CDR3 is CASADRRTGELFF. The CDR3 region has the DNA TGTGCCAGCGCGGACAGACGCACCGGGGAGCTGTTTTTT. The chain joins TRBV25-1 to TRBJ2-2; a weak D match, TRBD1 (6 bases). The CDR3 is 13 amino acids. Deletions cut 8 bases from V and 4 bases from J, with 11 bases between. Germline loops: CDR1 MGHDK, CDR2 SYGVNS.

V gene TRBV5-6 combines with J gene TRBJ1-2; D might be TRBD1 (5 bases). Trimming left V 4 bases short and J 4 bases short, with 11 bases between. Germline assignment: CDR1 SGHDT and CDR2 YYEEEE. CDR3 length equals 13 residues. CDR3 nucleotides: TGTGCCAGCAGCGATGACAGAGCCTATGGCTACACCTTC. Translating it yields CASSDDRAYGYTF.

This CDR3 reads CATRDRGVGGYTF. The CDR3 DNA is TGTGCCACCAGGGACAGGGGAGTCGGCGGCTACACCTTC. V is TRBV7-2 and J is TRBJ1-2; 10 nucleotides align to TRBD1. Per germline, CDR1 SGHTA and CDR2 FQGNSA. Trimming removed 10 bases from V and 8 bases from J; junction bases left unmatched: 10. The CDR3 has 13 amino acids.

This clonotype came up many times. The chain uses TRBV7-8 and TRBJ1-2; D perhaps matches TRBD1 (5 bases). The CDR3 is 14 residues long. CDR1 and CDR2 from the germline V gene are SGHVS and FQNEAQ. Trimming pared 3 bases from V and 3 bases from J, leaving 11 bases between. The chain's CDR3 is CASSLAREDYGYTF. DNA of the CDR3: TGTGCCAGCAGCTTGGCCAGGGAGGACTATGGCTACACCTTC.

The chain joins TRBV20-1 to TRBJ1-2; D not resolved. Trimming left V 4 bases short and J 9 bases short, with 18 bases between. This CDR3 is 13 amino acids long. CDR1 and CDR2 (germline): DFQATT, SNEGSKA (reference sequence). CDR3 nucleotide sequence: TGCAGTGCTAATGGACGGGCCTTCGATCGCTACACCTTC. Its translation is CSANGRAFDRYTF.

The rearrangement uses TRBV29-1 and TRBJ1-4; 7 bases match TRBD1. The V segment lost 5 bases and the J segment 12 bases; nucleotides outside the gene matches: 12. Germline V gives CDR1 SQVTM, CDR2 ANQGSEA. The CDR3 loop spans 13 amino acids. The CDR3 coding sequence is TGCAGCGTTCGCAATAGCGGGACAGTTGAACTGTTTTTT. Its protein is CSVRNSGTVELFF.

The chain is built from TRBV6-6 and TRBJ2-7; the match to TRBD2 covers 10 bases. Losses at the gene ends were 4 bases for V and 9 bases for J; bases not matched to a gene: 9. CDR3 length equals 14 residues. The germline V gene has CDR1 MNHNY and CDR2 SVGAGI (reference sequence). CDR3 loop: CASSFPAGGEGQYF. Written as DNA, the CDR3 is TGTGCCAGCAGTTTTCCAGCGGGAGGGGAGGGGCAGTACTTC.

The chain couples TRBV25-1 to TRBJ2-1; D is perhaps TRBD1 (5 bases). With 3 bases removed from V and 12 bases from J, the gap between germline ends came to 18 bases. The germline CDR1 and CDR2 sequences are MGHDK and SYGVNS. The CDR3 sequence is 14 residues long. The CDR3 DNA reads TGTGCCAGCAGTGATGTCGGAGACAGACAGTTGCAGTTCTTC. Its protein is CASSDVGDRQLQFF. The whole variable domain, filled in from reference TRBV25-1 and TRBJ2-1, reads EADIYQTPRYLVIGTGKKITLECSQTMGHDKMYWYQQDPGMELHLIHYSYGVNSTEKGDLSSESTVSRIRTEHFPLTLESARPSHTSQYLCASSDVGDRQLQFFGPGTRLTVL.

This sequence joins TRBV9 and TRBJ2-7, with D possibly TRBD1 on 6 matching bases. In germline, CDR1 is SGDLS, CDR2 YYNGEE. The CDR3 covers 14 residues. With 4 bases removed from V and 7 bases from J, the gap between germline ends came to 18 bases. The CDR3 region is CASSRHRVSGEQYF. The CDR3, as DNA: TGTGCCAGCAGCCGGCACAGGGTATCGGGTGAGCAGTACTTC. Combining the CDR3 with reference TRBV9 and TRBJ2-7 gives the whole variable domain DSGVTQTPKHLITATGQRVTLRCSPRSGDLSVYWYQQSLDQGLQFLIQYYNGEERAKGNILERFSAQQFPDLHSELNLSSLELGDSALYFCASSRHRVSGEQYFGPGTRLTVT.